Below, one T cell receptor beta chain is given with its context. Its target is unknown. The data stem from a study of graft-versus-host responses after intestinal transplantation. Trimming took 4 bases from V and 6 from J, leaving 9 bases between them. CDR1 is KGHSH and CDR2 is LQKENI in the germline V gene. There are 12 residues in the CDR3. Assay used: immunoSEQ multiplex PCR; TCRdb lists only in-frame clones, some missing. The sample carries tens of thousands of clones, approximately 94% recorded once. The chain couples TRBV18 to TRBJ1-1, with a weak D call TRBD1 (6 bases). The clonotype originates from a human donor who was the organ donor for an intestinal transplant. The material sequenced was unstimulated CD4+ T cells sorted from spleen or lymph node cells, taken before transplant. CDR3 loop: CASSLNRAEAFF. CDR3 DNA sequence: TGTGCCAGCTCACTTAACAGGGCTGAAGCTTTCTTT.